The 24 T cell receptor beta chains listed next were all sequenced from one sample in a study of cytomegalovirus exposure and HLA in healthy donors. Profiled with immunoSEQ multiplex PCR; TCRdb holds only in-frame clones, not every one. The sample has 200,000 to 300,000 clones; 85% to 90% are singletons. Input material: PBMCs. The receptors were sampled from a man aged 18-30 years in good health and CMV-seronegative.

The CDR3 is CASSYSIRRGYEQYF. The CDR3, as DNA: TGTGCCAGCAGTTACTCGATCAGAAGAGGCTACGAGCAGTACTTC. The chain joins TRBV6-5 to TRBJ2-7; D ambiguous. The CDR3 runs to 15 residues. Germline CDR1 and CDR2: MNHEY and SVGAGI. V was shortened by 0 bases and J by 3 bases, with 12 bases between the two germline ends.

The chain joins TRBV7-2 to TRBJ2-7, with 7 nucleotides matching TRBD1. The V segment lost 5 bases and the J segment 2 bases; nucleotides outside the gene matches: 6. The CDR3 loop spans 14 amino acids. Germline V CDR1 and CDR2: SGHTA, FQGNSA. The CDR3 DNA follows: TGTGCCAGCAGCCCTTCGACAGGGCCCTACGAGCAGTACTTC. Translation: CASSPSTGPYEQYF.

This rearrangement joins TRBV9 to TRBJ2-5; the match to TRBD2 covers 13 bases. The ends lost 0 bases at V and 5 bases at J; junction bases unmatched: 4. CDR3 length: 16 amino acids. Per germline, CDR1 SGDLS and CDR2 YYNGEE. CDR3 DNA: TGTGCCAGCAGCGTAGGACTAGCGGGGGGAGCGGAGACCCAGTACTTC. Translated: CASSVGLAGGAETQYF.

The chain combines TRBV27 with TRBJ2-3, with D perhaps TRBD2 (6 bases). The CDR3 loop spans 15 amino acids. V dropped 5 bases and J dropped 3 bases, with 15 bases sitting between them. The germline CDR1 and CDR2 sequences are MNHEY and SMNVEV (reference sequence). The CDR3 DNA reads TGTGCCAGCAGTGGGGGAGGTGGTAGGACAGATACGCAGTATTTT. It yields the protein CASSGGGGRTDTQYF.

This clone was counted once. V gene TRBV28 combines with J gene TRBJ1-5; D unresolved. V was shortened by 1 base and J by 3 bases, with 10 bases between the two germline ends. The CDR3 has 15 amino acids. The V gene's germline CDR1 is MDHEN and CDR2 SYDVKM. This CDR3 is CASSLSGYDNQPQHF. Here the CDR3 DNA reads TGTGCCAGCAGTTTATCGGGTTATGACAATCAGCCCCAGCATTTT.

V gene TRBV5-1 combines with J gene TRBJ2-2; D is ambiguous. Trimming pared 5 bases from V and 0 bases from J, leaving 8 bases between. Germline V lookup: CDR1 SGHRS, CDR2 YFSETQ. The CDR3 totals 14 residues. The CDR3 loop reads CASSGGSNTGELFF. Here the CDR3 DNA reads TGCGCCAGCAGTGGCGGCTCGAACACCGGGGAGCTGTTTTTT.

This sequence joins TRBV7-9 and TRBJ2-3; 13 bases map to TRBD2. Trimming cost V 5 bases and J 6 bases; bases outside gene matches: 8. The CDR3 length is 16 residues. Per the germline V gene, CDR1 is SEHNR and CDR2 is FQNEAQ (reference sequence). CDR3 sequence: CASSRLAGGPGDTQYF. DNA for the CDR3: TGTGCCAGCAGCCGACTAGCGGGAGGTCCCGGCGATACGCAGTATTTT.

This chain uses TRBV5-5 with TRBJ1-2, with 8 positions matching TRBD1. J was trimmed by 0 bases and V by 0 bases; bases with no gene match: 13. CDR1 and CDR2 from the germline V gene are SGHKS and YYEKEE (reference sequence). The CDR3 has 19 amino acids. Written as DNA, the CDR3 is TGTGCCAGCAGCTTGGCCGGGACAGGAGACTACCGCCCTAACTATGGCTACACCTTC. Its translation: CASSLAGTGDYRPNYGYTF. Full variable domain (rest looked up from reference TRBV5-5 and TRBJ1-2): DAGVTQSPTHLIKTRGQQVTLRCSPISGHKSVSWYQQVLGQGPQFIFQYYEKEERGRGNFPDRFSARQFPNYSSELNVNALLLGDSALYLCASSLAGTGDYRPNYGYTFGSGTRLTVV.

J is TRBJ1-2 and V is TRBV6-1; perhaps TRBD1 as D (5 bases). The CDR3 has 12 amino acids. Looked up from germline, CDR1 is MNHNS and CDR2 is SASEGT. The ends were cut back, 6 bases at V and 8 bases at J, with 13 bases in the middle. The CDR3 loop is CASRRGEGGYTF. CDR3 in DNA: TGTGCCAGCAGACGGGGGGAAGGAGGCTACACCTTC.

This chain links TRBV27 with TRBJ2-3, with D maybe TRBD2 (6 bases). This CDR3 has 13 amino acids. The germline gives CDR1 MNHEY, CDR2 SMNVEV (reference sequence). Trimming took off 7 bases at V and 4 bases at J, with 12 bases between the two ends. CDR3 protein: CASMASVSDTQYF. CDR3 nucleotide sequence: TGTGCCAGCATGGCTAGCGTGTCAGATACGCAGTATTTT.

The chain links TRBV25-1 to TRBJ2-3; the match to TRBD1 covers 11 bases. This CDR3 is 16 amino acids long. The trim removed 3 bases at V and 0 bases at J, leaving 2 bases unmatched. Germline assignment: CDR1 MGHDK and CDR2 SYGVNS. The CDR3 reads CASSDRDRGSTDTQYF. The CDR3 nucleotides read TGTGCCAGCAGTGATCGGGACAGGGGGAGCACAGATACGCAGTATTTT.

The chain has TRBV5-6 and TRBJ2-3; D is unclear. The CDR3 has 13 residues. The ends were cut back, 2 bases at V and 11 bases at J, with 15 bases in the middle. Per the germline V gene, CDR1 is SGHDT and CDR2 is YYEEEE. CDR3 bases: TGTGCCAGCAGCTTAGGTGGCGGAACCGAGCAGTATTTT. Residues: CASSLGGGTEQYF.

This rearrangement joins TRBV6-5 to TRBJ2-2, with 8 bases identical to TRBD2. Per the germline V gene, CDR1 is MNHEY and CDR2 is SVGAGI. The CDR3 is 14 residues long. The V and J ends lost 6 bases and 6 bases, in that order; junction bases with no gene match: 6. The CDR3 DNA reads as TGTGCCAGCAGGGGAGCGGGGGCCCCCGGGGAGCTGTTTTTT. Protein product: CASRGAGAPGELFF.

V is TRBV28 and J is TRBJ2-7, with 7 bases matching TRBD1. Germline trimming cut 9 bases from V and 3 bases from J; bases unmatched to any gene: 5. CDR3 length: 12 amino acids. Germline CDR1 MDHEN, CDR2 SYDVKM. CDR3 sequence reads: CASARQGYEQYF. The CDR3 DNA is TGTGCCAGTGCCCGACAGGGCTACGAGCAGTACTTC.

The CDR3 DNA reads as TGTGCCAGCAGCGGACAGGGTACTGAAGCTTTCTTT. The encoded protein is CASSGQGTEAFF. V usage is TRBV2 and J usage is TRBJ1-1; 8 bases are shared with TRBD1. This CDR3 contains 12 residues. Germline CDR1 and CDR2: SNHLY and FYNNEI. V shed 6 bases and J 5 bases; nucleotides not matched to a gene: 2.

The CDR3 spells CASSPDSGEQYF. Written as DNA, the CDR3 is TGTGCCAGCAGCCCGGACAGCGGCGAGCAGTACTTC. The V and J genes are TRBV2 and TRBJ2-7; perhaps TRBD1 as D (6 bases). V lost 6 bases to trimming and J lost 6 bases, with 12 bases between them. Germline CDR1 is SNHLY and CDR2 is FYNNEI. The CDR3 length is 12 residues.

The rearrangement uses TRBV9 and TRBJ2-1, with D uncertain. Germline CDR1 reads SGDLS; CDR2 reads YYNGEE. The CDR3 loop spans 11 amino acids. The V and J ends lost 6 bases and 5 bases respectively, with 6 bases between them. The CDR3 protein is CASKRDNEQFF. CDR3 in DNA: TGTGCCAGCAAGAGAGACAATGAGCAGTTCTTC.

The J gene is TRBJ2-7, the V gene TRBV28, with 8 bases fitting TRBD1. J gave up 3 bases and V 6 bases, and 7 bases lay outside the gene matches. CDR1 and CDR2 (germline): MDHEN, SYDVKM. The CDR3 length is 14 residues. Here the CDR3 DNA reads TGTGCCAGCAGGCCGGGACAGGCTTACTACGAGCAGTACTTC. Protein: CASRPGQAYYEQYF. The variable domain in full, completed from reference TRBV28 and TRBJ2-7, reads DVKVTQSSRYLVKRTGEKVFLECVQDMDHENMFWYRQDPGLGLRLIYFSYDVKMKEKGDIPEGYSVSREKKERFSLILESASTNQTSMYLCASRPGQAYYEQYFGPGTRLTVT.

This clone was seen a single time. The chain joins TRBV11-3 to TRBJ1-6; TRBD1 is a possible D gene (5 bases). CDR3 length: 14 residues. Between the trimmed V and J ends, which lost 3 bases and 4 bases, there was a span of 7 bases. CDR1 SGHNT and CDR2 YENEEA come from the germline V gene. As DNA, the CDR3 is TGTGCCAGCAGCTTTTCAGGGTATAATTCACCCCTCCACTTT. This sequence encodes CASSFSGYNSPLHF.

J is TRBJ2-7 and V is TRBV4-3; D is uncertain. V lost 0 bases, J lost 4 bases, and 10 bases lay in between. The CDR3 extends over 14 amino acids. Germline V gene data show CDR1 as LGHNA and CDR2 as YSLEER. CDR3 sequence: CASSQEIPGYEQYF. The CDR3 DNA is TGCGCCAGCAGCCAAGAGATACCAGGTTACGAGCAGTACTTC.

This clone occurred once. CDR3 loop: CASSSGQGWYNEQFF. The CDR3 DNA is TGTGCCAGCAGCTCCGGACAGGGATGGTACAATGAGCAGTTCTTC. The V call is TRBV7-9, the J call TRBJ2-1; TRBD1 matches 8 bases. The CDR3 has 15 amino acids. Germline CDR1 reads SEHNR; CDR2 reads FQNEAQ (reference sequence). Trimming took 4 bases from V and 4 from J; bases not matched to a gene: 6.

The rearrangement links TRBV27 to TRBJ1-1, with 8 nucleotides matching TRBD1. The CDR3 totals 14 residues. Germline V gene lookup returns CDR1 MNHEY and CDR2 SMNVEV (reference sequence). Trimming removed 2 bases from V and 2 bases from J; junction bases left unmatched: 1. CDR3 region: CASSLGQGNTEAFF. CDR3 bases: TGTGCCAGCAGTTTAGGACAGGGCAACACTGAAGCTTTCTTT.

The gene calls are TRBV2 and TRBJ1-2; a possible D gene is TRBD1 (5 bases). CDR1 is SNHLY and CDR2 is FYNNEI in the germline V gene. Trimming cost V 1 base and J 0 bases, with 6 bases left between them. The CDR3 contains 14 residues. CDR3 loop: CASSEVTANYGYTF. CDR3 nucleotides: TGTGCCAGCAGTGAAGTGACAGCTAACTATGGCTACACCTTC.

V is TRBV5-6 and J is TRBJ1-1; D ambiguous. Germline V gene lookup returns CDR1 SGHDT and CDR2 YYEEEE. This CDR3 has 12 residues. V was clipped by 2 bases and J by 4 bases, with 6 bases between them. The CDR3 DNA follows: TGTGCCAGCAGCTTAACATCCACTGAAGCTTTCTTT. This codes for CASSLTSTEAFF.